This T cell receptor beta chain comes out of a study of blood T cell repertoires in COVID-19. The CDR3 has 15 residues. Germline assignment: CDR1 SGDLS and CDR2 YYNGEE. Trimming took off 3 bases at V and 2 bases at J, with 15 bases between the two ends. Only in-frame clones appear in the TCRdb table, and some are missing; sequencing was by immunoSEQ multiplex PCR. The sample shows roughly 70,000 clones, roughly nine tenths of them seen only once. The specimen was peripheral blood. The sequence came from a man between 45 and 60 years old with acute or convalescent COVID-19. This rearrangement joins TRBV9 to TRBJ2-7; D gene uncertain. Here the CDR3 DNA reads TGTGCCAGCAGCGAAACCGGGTCCAGCGCCTACGAGCAGTACTTC. Translated, it gives CASSETGSSAYEQYF.